The 26 T cell receptor beta chains given below trace back to one sample, sequenced in a study of technical replicates of blood from a few donors. TCRdb's copy holds only in-frame clones and misses some; the assay was immunoSEQ multiplex PCR. This table has some 82,000 clones, 97% appearing once. The specimen sequenced was T cells isolated from PBMCs. These receptors all come from a human donor in good health.

The chain combines TRBV5-6 with TRBJ2-4; 10 bases are a match to TRBD2. The CDR3 covers 15 residues. Germline-derived CDR1 and CDR2 are SGHDT and YYEEEE. J gave up 8 bases and V 4 bases, and 9 bases lay outside the gene matches. CDR3 DNA sequence: TGTGCCAGCAGCGACATGACTAGCGGGTCATACATTCAGTACTTC. Encoded protein: CASSDMTSGSYIQYF.

The chain recombines TRBV11-3 with TRBJ2-1; the D gene is possibly TRBD1 (6 bases). The germline CDR1 and CDR2 sequences are SGHNT and YENEEA. The CDR3 extends over 12 amino acids. V was pared by 4 bases and J by 10 bases, with 11 bases between. Here the CDR3 DNA reads TGTGCCAGCAGCTCAATTGGGACAGAGCAGTTCTTC. As protein: CASSSIGTEQFF.

V gene TRBV28 combines with J gene TRBJ2-5, with 7 nucleotides matching TRBD2. J gave up 6 bases and V 5 bases, and 30 bases lay outside the gene matches. Per germline, CDR1 MDHEN and CDR2 SYDVKM. The length of the CDR3 is 21 residues. Here the CDR3 reads CASSPPRSSGAVFLRPQTQYF. CDR3 DNA sequence: TGTGCCAGCAGTCCTCCTCGCTCTAGCGGAGCCGTCTTCTTGAGGCCGCAGACCCAGTACTTC.

The chain is built from TRBV28 and TRBJ1-5, with D uncertain. Germline V gene lookup returns CDR1 MDHEN and CDR2 SYDVKM. The CDR3 runs 12 residues. V was cut by 10 bases and J by 7 bases, with 14 bases left in between. DNA of the CDR3: TGTGCCACCGAGGGATTAGAACAGCCCCAGCATTTT. This translates into CATEGLEQPQHF. Drawing the rest from reference TRBV28 and TRBJ1-5, the complete variable domain is DVKVTQSSRYLVKRTGEKVFLECVQDMDHENMFWYRQDPGLGLRLIYFSYDVKMKEKGDIPEGYSVSREKKERFSLILESASTNQTSMYLCATEGLEQPQHFGDGTRLSIL.

V is TRBV27 and J is TRBJ2-1, with D perhaps matching TRBD1 (5 bases). The V end was cut by 7 bases, the J end by 6 bases, with 16 bases between. Germline V gene data show CDR1 as MNHEY and CDR2 as SMNVEV (reference sequence). The CDR3 totals 14 residues. The CDR3 coding sequence is TGTGCCAGCATTCAGGGTCCGGGTAGCAATGAGCAGTTCTTC. This encodes CASIQGPGSNEQFF.

The chain couples TRBV6-5 to TRBJ1-2; tentatively, D is TRBD1 (5 bases). Trimming took off 6 bases at V and 8 bases at J, with 10 bases between the two ends. Germline CDR1 reads MNHEY; CDR2 reads SVGAGI. There are 11 residues in the CDR3. CDR3 region: CASRRTGGYTF. The CDR3 DNA is TGTGCCAGCAGGCGAACAGGAGGCTACACCTTC.

The gene calls are TRBV5-4 and TRBJ2-7; 9 bases match TRBD1. Germline CDR1 reads SGHNT; CDR2 reads YYREEE (reference sequence). After removal of 0 bases from V and 3 bases from J, the junction contained 13 bases not matched to a gene. The CDR3 covers 18 residues. The CDR3 reads CASSLDPLRTGDRYEQYF. The DNA for the CDR3 is TGTGCCAGCAGCTTGGACCCCCTAAGGACAGGGGATCGCTACGAGCAGTACTTC.

This chain connects TRBV2 to TRBJ2-7; TRBD2 matches at 11 bases. From germline, CDR1 is SNHLY and CDR2 FYNNEI. This CDR3 contains 15 residues. V lost 7 bases to trimming and J lost 4 bases; unmatched junction nucleotides: 9. CDR3 nucleotide sequence: TGTGCCAGCAAATGGACCGGGACTAGCGGTTACGAGCAGTACTTC. Translating gives CASKWTGTSGYEQYF.

The chain carries TRBV28 and TRBJ2-4, with a possible D match to TRBD1 (5 bases). This CDR3 spans 15 amino acids. Trimming removed 4 bases at V and 3 bases at J, with 13 bases between. Germline lookup yields CDR1 MDHEN and CDR2 SYDVKM. The CDR3 spells CASSYILRGKNIQYF. The CDR3 nucleotides are TGTGCCAGCAGTTACATTCTTAGGGGCAAAAACATTCAGTACTTC.

The rearrangement links TRBV11-3 to TRBJ2-1; D is perhaps TRBD1 (5 bases). With 5 bases removed from V and 4 bases from J, the gap between germline ends came to 12 bases. Germline V gene sequence: CDR1 SGHNT, CDR2 YENEEA. This CDR3 has 14 amino acids. DNA for the CDR3: TGTGCCAGCAGCCCCAGGGTAGCATACAATGAGCAGTTCTTC. Translated, it gives CASSPRVAYNEQFF.

The rearrangement joins TRBV10-2 to TRBJ2-7; 11 bases map to TRBD2. The CDR3 is made up of 13 amino acids. After removal of 8 bases from V and 3 bases from J, the junction contained 3 bases not matched to a gene. From germline, CDR1 is WSHSY and CDR2 SAAADI. In DNA form, the CDR3 reads TGCGCCAGCGCCGGGACTAGCGGCTACGAGCAGTACTTC. As protein: CASAGTSGYEQYF.

The chain has TRBV2 and TRBJ2-3; tentative D call: TRBD2 (5 bases). Germline CDR1 reads SNHLY; CDR2 reads FYNNEI. V was trimmed by 7 bases and J by 1 base, leaving 12 bases between them. The CDR3 is 14 amino acids. The CDR3 region is CASITVSGTDTQYF. The CDR3 DNA reads as TGTGCCAGCATAACAGTTAGCGGCACAGATACGCAGTATTTT. Combining the CDR3 with reference TRBV2 and TRBJ2-3 gives the whole variable domain EPEVTQTPSHQVTQMGQEVILRCVPISNHLYFYWYRQILGQKVEFLVSFYNNEISEKSEIFDDQFSVERPDGSNFTLKIRSTKLEDSAMYFCASITVSGTDTQYFGPGTRLTVL.

This chain links TRBV19 with TRBJ1-1; D is unresolved. V lost 4 bases to trimming and J lost 6 bases, with 6 bases between them. This CDR3 contains 11 residues. Germline assignment: CDR1 LNHDA and CDR2 SQIVND (reference sequence). The CDR3 DNA follows: TGTGCCAGTAGTAATATCCCTGAAGCTTTCTTT. Its translation is CASSNIPEAFF.

V is TRBV7-9 and J is TRBJ1-5, with a weak D call TRBD1 (6 bases). The CDR3 covers 19 residues. With 5 bases removed from V and 4 bases from J, the gap between germline ends came to 27 bases. CDR1 and CDR2 (germline): SEHNR, FQNEAQ (reference sequence). The CDR3 protein is CASSHPGDMASNKNQPQHF. The CDR3 DNA reads as TGTGCCAGCAGCCACCCCGGGGACATGGCATCCAACAAAAATCAGCCCCAGCATTTT.

The chain recombines TRBV4-1 with TRBJ1-1; no definite D call. V lost 1 base to trimming and J lost 1 base, with 7 bases between them. The CDR3 totals 14 residues. Germline loops: CDR1 MGHRA, CDR2 YSYEKL. The CDR3 is CASSQGGGNTEAFF. The DNA of the CDR3 is TGCGCCAGCAGCCAAGGCGGTGGGAACACTGAAGCTTTCTTT.

The rearrangement links TRBV4-1 to TRBJ2-1; possible D gene TRBD1, 5 bases. This CDR3 spans 16 amino acids. The germline V and J ends were trimmed by 3 bases and 1 base, with 13 bases remaining between them. The V gene's germline CDR1 is MGHRA and CDR2 YSYEKL. CDR3 in amino acids: CASSQEQEDSYNEQFF. As DNA, the CDR3 is TGCGCCAGCAGCCAGGAACAGGAAGATTCCTACAATGAGCAGTTCTTC.

The CDR3 reads CASSVIQGARTEAFF. The CDR3 DNA sequence: TGCGCCAGCAGCGTAATACAGGGGGCGCGAACTGAAGCTTTCTTT. V usage is TRBV5-1 and J usage is TRBJ1-1, with 9 bases fitting TRBD1. Germline assignment: CDR1 SGHRS and CDR2 YFSETQ. There are 15 residues in the CDR3. The junction had 9 bases not matched to a gene; V was cut back by 4 bases and J by 5 bases.

The gene calls are TRBV5-1 and TRBJ2-3, with no clear D. The CDR3 extends over 13 amino acids. Trimming stripped 4 bases from V and 4 bases from J, with 10 bases between. Germline CDR1 is SGHRS and CDR2 is YFSETQ. CDR3 residues: CASSPELPDTQYF. The CDR3 nucleotides read TGCGCCAGCAGCCCCGAACTCCCAGATACGCAGTATTTT.

The chain is built from TRBV6-1 and TRBJ1-5; D is undetermined. The CDR3 has 15 residues. V lost 1 base and J lost 4, with 11 bases in between. Germline V CDR1 and CDR2: MNHNS, SASEGT. The CDR3 coding sequence is TGTGCCAGCAGTGAAGGGAACCTGGAGAATCAGCCCCAGCATTTT. Protein: CASSEGNLENQPQHF.

The rearrangement links TRBV7-8 to TRBJ2-7, with TRBD1 identical over 7 bases. Germline trimming cut 0 bases from V and 6 bases from J; bases unmatched to any gene: 5. This CDR3 region has 14 residues. The germline V gene encodes CDR1 SGHVS and CDR2 FQNEAQ. The CDR3 sequence is CASSLATGLSEQYF. The CDR3 DNA reads as TGTGCCAGCAGCTTAGCGACAGGGCTGAGCGAGCAGTACTTC.

The V call is TRBV28, the J call TRBJ2-7; D may correspond to TRBD1 or TRBD2 (10 bases each). V gave up 5 bases and J gave up 2 bases, with 34 bases separating them. Germline CDR1 and CDR2: MDHEN and SYDVKM. The CDR3 consists of 21 residues. The CDR3 region has the DNA TGTGCCAGCAGTAGGGACAGGGGCCTGGGACTAGCGTCTTCCCACACCTACGAGCAGTACTTC. Encoded protein: CASSRDRGLGLASSHTYEQYF.

This chain uses TRBV4-1 with TRBJ1-1; 7 bases match TRBD1. The germline gives CDR1 MGHRA, CDR2 YSYEKL. The CDR3 extends over 15 amino acids. The J segment lost 6 bases and the V segment lost 0 bases, leaving 7 bases of the junction unmatched. CDR3 DNA: TGCGCCAGCAGCCAAGACCTCAGGGGGTCCCCTGAAGCTTTCTTT. Translation gives CASSQDLRGSPEAFF.

CDR3 sequence reads: CATSSGLADSTDTQYF. DNA for the CDR3: TGTGCCACCAGCAGTGGACTAGCGGATAGCACAGATACGCAGTATTTT. The genes are TRBV15 and TRBJ2-3; TRBD2 aligns across 10 bases. CDR1 and CDR2 from the germline V gene are LNHNV and YYDKDF (reference sequence). J gave up 0 bases and V 3 bases, and 3 bases lay outside the gene matches. The CDR3 runs to 16 residues.

The chain uses TRBV7-9 and TRBJ2-3, with 8 bases aligning to TRBD2. The V segment lost 5 bases and the J segment 5 bases; nucleotides outside the gene matches: 12. Germline V gene data show CDR1 as SEHNR and CDR2 as FQNEAQ (reference sequence). This CDR3 is 16 amino acids long. CDR3: CASSMTTGGPGDTQYF. The DNA for the CDR3 is TGTGCCAGCAGCATGACAACGGGAGGGCCAGGAGATACGCAGTATTTT.

This chain links TRBV27 with TRBJ1-2, with D maybe TRBD1 (5 bases). V was clipped by 5 bases and J by 4 bases, with 14 bases between them. From germline, CDR1 is MNHEY and CDR2 SMNVEV (reference sequence). This CDR3 is built from 14 residues. CDR3 in DNA: TGTGCCAGCAGTGACTCGCAGGGATTCTATGGCTACACCTTC. It yields the protein CASSDSQGFYGYTF.

The CDR3 protein is CASSLAGGYQDTQYF. The CDR3 DNA reads TGCGCCAGCAGCTTGGCGGGAGGATATCAAGATACGCAGTATTTT. The genes are TRBV5-1 and TRBJ2-3, with 7 bases identical to TRBD2. After removal of 0 bases from V and 5 bases from J, the junction contained 6 bases not matched to a gene. CDR1 and CDR2 from the germline V gene are SGHRS and YFSETQ. The CDR3 covers 15 residues.